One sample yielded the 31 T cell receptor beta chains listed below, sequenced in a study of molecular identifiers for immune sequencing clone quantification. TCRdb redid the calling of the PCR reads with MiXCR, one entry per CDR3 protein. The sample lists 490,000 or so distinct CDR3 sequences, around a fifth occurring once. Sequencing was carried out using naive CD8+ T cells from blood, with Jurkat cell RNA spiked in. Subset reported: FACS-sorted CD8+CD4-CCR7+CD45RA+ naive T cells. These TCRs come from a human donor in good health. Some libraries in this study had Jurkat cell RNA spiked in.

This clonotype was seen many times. CDR3 bases: TGTGCCACCCGGGGGACCGTCGGTTCCTACGAGCAGTACTTC. Protein product: CATRGTVGSYEQYF. The V and J genes are TRBV6-5 and TRBJ2-7; a possible D gene is TRBD2 (6 bases). The CDR3 covers 14 residues. Germline assignment: CDR1 MNHEY and CDR2 SVGAGI. V was trimmed by 10 bases and J by 1 base, leaving 17 bases between them.

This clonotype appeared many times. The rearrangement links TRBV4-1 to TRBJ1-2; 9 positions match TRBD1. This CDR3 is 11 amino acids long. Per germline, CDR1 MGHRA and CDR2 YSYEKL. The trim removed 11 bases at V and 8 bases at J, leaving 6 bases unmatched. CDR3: CAAGTGRGYTF. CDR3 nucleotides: TGCGCCGCAGGGACAGGGAGAGGCTACACCTTC.

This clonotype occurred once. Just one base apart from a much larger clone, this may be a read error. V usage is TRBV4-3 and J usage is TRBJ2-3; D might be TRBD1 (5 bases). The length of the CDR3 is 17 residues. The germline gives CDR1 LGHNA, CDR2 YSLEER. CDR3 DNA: TGCGCCAGCGGCCAAGAAGACAGTTCATCTAGCACAGATACGCAGTATTTT. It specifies CASGQEDSSSSTDTQYF.

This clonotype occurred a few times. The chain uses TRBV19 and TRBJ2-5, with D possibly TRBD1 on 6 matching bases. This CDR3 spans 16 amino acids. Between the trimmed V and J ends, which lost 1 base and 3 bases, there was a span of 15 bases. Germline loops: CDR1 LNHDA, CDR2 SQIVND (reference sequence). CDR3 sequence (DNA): TGTGCCAGTAGTATAGTTGCGTGGGACACGAAAGAGACCCAGTACTTC. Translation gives CASSIVAWDTKETQYF.

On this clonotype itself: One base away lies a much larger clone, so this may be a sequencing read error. The CDR3 nucleotides are TGTGCCAGCAGCTCACAGCGAAGCGCAGATACGCAGTATTTT. It specifies CASSSQRSADTQYF. The chain couples TRBV7-9 to TRBJ2-3; D remains unclear. Trimming stripped 4 bases from V and 4 bases from J, with 12 bases between. CDR3 size: 14 residues. Germline-derived CDR1 and CDR2 are SEHNR and FQNEAQ (reference sequence).

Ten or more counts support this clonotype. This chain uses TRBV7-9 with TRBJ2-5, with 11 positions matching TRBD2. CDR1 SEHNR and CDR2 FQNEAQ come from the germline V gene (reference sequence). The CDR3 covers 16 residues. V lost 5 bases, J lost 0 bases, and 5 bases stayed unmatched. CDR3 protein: CASSLLTSGDQETQYF. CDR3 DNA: TGTGCCAGCAGCCTATTGACTAGCGGGGACCAAGAGACCCAGTACTTC.

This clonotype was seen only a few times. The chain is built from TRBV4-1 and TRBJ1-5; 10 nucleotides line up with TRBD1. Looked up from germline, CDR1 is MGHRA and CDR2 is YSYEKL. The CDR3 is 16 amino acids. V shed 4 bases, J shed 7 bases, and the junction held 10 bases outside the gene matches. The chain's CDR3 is CASSPSGGQGVQPQHF. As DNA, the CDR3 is TGCGCCAGCAGCCCCTCCGGCGGACAGGGGGTACAGCCCCAGCATTTT.

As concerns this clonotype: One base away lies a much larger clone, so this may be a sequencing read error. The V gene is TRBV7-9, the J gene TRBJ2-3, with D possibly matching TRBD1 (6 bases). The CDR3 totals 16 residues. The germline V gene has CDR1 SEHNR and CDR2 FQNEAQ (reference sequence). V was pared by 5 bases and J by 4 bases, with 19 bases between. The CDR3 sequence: CASSSRGRGNADTQYF. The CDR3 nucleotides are TGTGCCAGCAGCAGCCGGGGCAGGGGTAACGCAGATACGCAGTATTTT.

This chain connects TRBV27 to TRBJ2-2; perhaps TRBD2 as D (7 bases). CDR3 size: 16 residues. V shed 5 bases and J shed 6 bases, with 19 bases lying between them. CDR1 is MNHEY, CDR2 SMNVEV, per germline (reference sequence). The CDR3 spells CASSPWPGEGAGELFF. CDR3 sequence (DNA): TGTGCCAGCAGTCCCTGGCCAGGGGAGGGCGCCGGGGAGCTGTTTTTT.

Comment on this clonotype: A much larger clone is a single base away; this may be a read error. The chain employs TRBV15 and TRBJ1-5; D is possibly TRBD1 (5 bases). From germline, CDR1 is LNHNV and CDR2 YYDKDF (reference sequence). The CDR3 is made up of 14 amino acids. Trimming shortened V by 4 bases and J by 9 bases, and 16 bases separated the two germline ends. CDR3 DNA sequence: TGTGCCACCAGCACCGGACGGGGCCCCGGGCCCCAGCATTTT. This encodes CATSTGRGPGPQHF.

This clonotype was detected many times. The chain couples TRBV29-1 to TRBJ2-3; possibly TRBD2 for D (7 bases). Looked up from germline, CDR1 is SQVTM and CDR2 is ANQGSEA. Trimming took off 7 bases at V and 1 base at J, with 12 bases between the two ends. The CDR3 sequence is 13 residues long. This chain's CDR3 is CSAGGARTDTQYF. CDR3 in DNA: TGCAGCGCTGGGGGGGCCCGCACAGATACGCAGTATTTT.

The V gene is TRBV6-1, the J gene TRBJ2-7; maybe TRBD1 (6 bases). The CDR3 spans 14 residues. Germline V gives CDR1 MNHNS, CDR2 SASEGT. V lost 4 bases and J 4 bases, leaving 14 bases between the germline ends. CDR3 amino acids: CASSVMGASYEQYF. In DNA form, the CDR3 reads TGTGCCAGCAGTGTAATGGGGGCCTCATACGAGCAGTACTTC.

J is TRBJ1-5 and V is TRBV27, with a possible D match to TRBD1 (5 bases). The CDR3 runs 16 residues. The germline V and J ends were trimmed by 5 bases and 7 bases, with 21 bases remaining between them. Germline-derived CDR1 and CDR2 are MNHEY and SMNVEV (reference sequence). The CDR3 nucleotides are TGTGCCAGCAGTCCGCGGGACCTCCGTAGGGTACAGCCCCAGCATTTT. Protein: CASSPRDLRRVQPQHF.

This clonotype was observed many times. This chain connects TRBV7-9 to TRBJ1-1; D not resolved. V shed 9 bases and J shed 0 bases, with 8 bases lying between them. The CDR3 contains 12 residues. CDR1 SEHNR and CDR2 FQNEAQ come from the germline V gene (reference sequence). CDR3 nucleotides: TGTGCCAGTATGTCGGTGAACACTGAAGCTTTCTTT. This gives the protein CASMSVNTEAFF.

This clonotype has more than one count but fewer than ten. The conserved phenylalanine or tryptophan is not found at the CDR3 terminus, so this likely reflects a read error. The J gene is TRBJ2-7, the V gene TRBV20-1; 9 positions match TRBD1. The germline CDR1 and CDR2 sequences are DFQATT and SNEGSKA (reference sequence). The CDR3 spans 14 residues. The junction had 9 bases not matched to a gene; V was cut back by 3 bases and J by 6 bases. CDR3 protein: CSASSYRGQREQYL. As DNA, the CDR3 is TGCAGTGCTAGTAGCTACAGGGGGCAGCGCGAGCAGTACCTC.

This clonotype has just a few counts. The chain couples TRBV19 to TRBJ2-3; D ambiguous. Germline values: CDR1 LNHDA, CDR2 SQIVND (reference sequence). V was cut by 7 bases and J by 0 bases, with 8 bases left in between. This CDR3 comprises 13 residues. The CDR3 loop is CASKPASTDTQYF. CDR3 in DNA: TGTGCCAGTAAGCCCGCTAGCACAGATACGCAGTATTTT.

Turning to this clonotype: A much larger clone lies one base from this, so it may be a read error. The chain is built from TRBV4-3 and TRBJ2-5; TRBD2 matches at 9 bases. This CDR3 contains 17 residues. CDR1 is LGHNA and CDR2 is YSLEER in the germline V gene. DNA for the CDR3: TGCGCCAACAGCCAAGAGCCTAGCGGGGTTACACAAGAGACCCAGTACTTC. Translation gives CANSQEPSGVTQETQYF.

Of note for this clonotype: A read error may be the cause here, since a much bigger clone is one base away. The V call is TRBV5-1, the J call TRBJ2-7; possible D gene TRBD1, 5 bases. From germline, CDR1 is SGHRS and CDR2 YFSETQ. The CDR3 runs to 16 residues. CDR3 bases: TGCGCCAGCAGCTTGGATAACCAGGGATTTTACGGTGAGCAGCACTTC. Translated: CASSLDNQGFYGEQHF.

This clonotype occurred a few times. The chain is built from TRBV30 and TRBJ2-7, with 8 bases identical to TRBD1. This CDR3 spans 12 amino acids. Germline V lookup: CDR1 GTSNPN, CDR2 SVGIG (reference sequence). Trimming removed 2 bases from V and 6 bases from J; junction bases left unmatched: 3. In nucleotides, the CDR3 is TGTGCCTGGAGTACAGGGGGTAGCGAGCAGTACTTC. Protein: CAWSTGGSEQYF.

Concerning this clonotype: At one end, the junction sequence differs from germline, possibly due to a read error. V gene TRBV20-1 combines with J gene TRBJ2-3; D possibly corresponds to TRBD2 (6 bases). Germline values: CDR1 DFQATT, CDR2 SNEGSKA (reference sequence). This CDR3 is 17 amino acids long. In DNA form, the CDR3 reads TGCGGTGCTAGAGATTTCGGGCTTGGGGGGACTACAGATACGCAGTATTTT. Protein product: CGARDFGLGGTTDTQYF.

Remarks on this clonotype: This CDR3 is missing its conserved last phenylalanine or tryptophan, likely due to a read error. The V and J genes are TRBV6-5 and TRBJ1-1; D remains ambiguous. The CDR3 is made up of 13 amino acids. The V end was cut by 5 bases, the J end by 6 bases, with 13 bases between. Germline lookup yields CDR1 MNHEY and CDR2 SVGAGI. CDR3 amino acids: CASSNGPVAEAFL. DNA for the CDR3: TGTGCCAGCAGTAACGGACCTGTGGCTGAAGCTTTCCTT.

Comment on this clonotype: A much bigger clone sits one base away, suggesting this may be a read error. This CDR3 reads CASSLIQSRETQYF. The CDR3 DNA reads as TGTGCCAGCAGCTTAATTCAGAGCCGAGAGACCCAGTACTTC. The rearrangement links TRBV7-9 to TRBJ2-5; D gene unclear. Germline V lookup: CDR1 SEHNR, CDR2 FQNEAQ (reference sequence). This CDR3 contains 14 residues. Trimming left V 2 bases short and J 4 bases short, with 11 bases between.

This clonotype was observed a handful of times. In DNA, the CDR3 is TGTGCCAGTAGTATTGGATACCGTGGTTTCGACTATGGCTACACCTTC. This translates into CASSIGYRGFDYGYTF. The chain recombines TRBV19 with TRBJ1-2, with D unclear. This CDR3 contains 16 residues. V lost 3 bases and J lost 3, with 17 bases in between. Germline CDR1 is LNHDA and CDR2 is SQIVND (reference sequence).

CDR3 nucleotides: TGTGCCAGCAGCGTAGGGTTAGGAGCCTGCGAGCAGTACTTC. It codes for CASSVGLGACEQYF. The gene calls are TRBV9 and TRBJ2-7; D gene unclear. The length of the CDR3 is 14 residues. Germline V gives CDR1 SGDLS, CDR2 YYNGEE. Trimming cost V 0 bases and J 6 bases, with 13 bases left between them.

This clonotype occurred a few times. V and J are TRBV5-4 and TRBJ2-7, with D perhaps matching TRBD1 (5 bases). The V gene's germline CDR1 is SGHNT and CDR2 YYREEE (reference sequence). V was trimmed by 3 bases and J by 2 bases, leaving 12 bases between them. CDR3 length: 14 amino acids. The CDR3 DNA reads TGTGCCAGCAGCTCGGTAGACAGCACCTACGAGCAGTACTTC. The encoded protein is CASSSVDSTYEQYF.

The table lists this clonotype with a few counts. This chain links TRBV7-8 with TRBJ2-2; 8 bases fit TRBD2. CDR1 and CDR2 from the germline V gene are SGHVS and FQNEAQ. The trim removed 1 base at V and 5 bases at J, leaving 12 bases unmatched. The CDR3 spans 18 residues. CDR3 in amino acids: CASSLDHSGGAGTGELFF. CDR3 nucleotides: TGTGCCAGCAGCTTAGACCACAGCGGGGGCGCTGGGACCGGGGAGCTGTTTTTT.

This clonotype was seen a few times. The CDR3: CASNGVNNAYEQYF. The CDR3 DNA reads TGTGCCAGTAATGGAGTAAATAATGCCTACGAGCAGTACTTC. The chain is built from TRBV6-5 and TRBJ2-7; no definite D call. The CDR3 loop spans 14 amino acids. The germline gives CDR1 MNHEY, CDR2 SVGAGI. The V end lost 9 bases, the J end lost 2 bases, and 17 bases lay between the germline ends.

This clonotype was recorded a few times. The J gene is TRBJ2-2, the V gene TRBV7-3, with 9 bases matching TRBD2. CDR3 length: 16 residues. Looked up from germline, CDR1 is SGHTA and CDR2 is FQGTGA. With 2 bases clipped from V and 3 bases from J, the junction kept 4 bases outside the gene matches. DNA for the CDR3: TGTGCCAGCAGCTTACTAGCGGGAATGGACACCGGGGAGCTGTTTTTT. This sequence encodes CASSLLAGMDTGELFF.

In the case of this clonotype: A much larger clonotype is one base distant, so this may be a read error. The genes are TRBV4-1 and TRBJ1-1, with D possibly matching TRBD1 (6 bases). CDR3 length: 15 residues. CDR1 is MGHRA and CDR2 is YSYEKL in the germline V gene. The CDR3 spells CVSSQVGGPNTEAFF. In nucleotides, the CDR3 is TGCGTCAGCAGCCAGGTTGGGGGCCCGAACACTGAAGCTTTCTTT.

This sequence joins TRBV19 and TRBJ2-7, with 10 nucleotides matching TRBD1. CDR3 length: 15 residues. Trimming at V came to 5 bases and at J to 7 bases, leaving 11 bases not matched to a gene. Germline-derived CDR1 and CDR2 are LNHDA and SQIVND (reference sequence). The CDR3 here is CASSFGTGDLWEQYF. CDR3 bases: TGTGCCAGTAGTTTTGGGACAGGGGATTTGTGGGAGCAGTACTTC.

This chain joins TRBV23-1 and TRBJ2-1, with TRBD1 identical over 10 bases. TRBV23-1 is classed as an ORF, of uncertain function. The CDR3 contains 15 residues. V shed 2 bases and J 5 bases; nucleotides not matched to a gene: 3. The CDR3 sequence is CASSQGTGDNNEQFF. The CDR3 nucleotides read TGCGCCAGCAGTCAAGGGACAGGGGACAACAATGAGCAGTTCTTC.